This TCR beta chain is drawn from a study of blood T cell repertoires in COVID-19 (dated by TCRdb to the early 2020s). For the study in its entirety: Samples from collaborators originated in the United States, Italy and Spain and spanned both the acute and convalescent phases of COVID-19. Deeply sampled blood TCRbeta repertoires from subjects exposed to, actively infected with, or recovered from COVID-19 were included in the dataset. Nearly every sample came with metadata listing a de-identified subject ID, COVID-19 status, age in years and sex. Where HLA class I and class II types were available, the types were taken from metadata supplied by the sample provider, not from assay-based typing. The prospective study material was composed of cDNA or gDNA derived from T cells, B-cell-depleted T cells, or PBMCs. The samples were drawn from two sources: the first 160 participants of the ongoing ImmuneRACE study, and 950 to 1,500 subjects contributed by 6 global collaborators. A freely available public database, intended as a resource for researchers studying the immune response to SARS-CoV-2, is where the repertoires were released.

TCRbeta CDR3 regions were amplified from genomic DNA using the immunoSEQ Assay, a bias-controlled multiplex PCR. From the authors' description of their analysis: Nucleated cell counts per sample were estimated from amplification of reference gene primers within the assay. Sequence reads were collapsed and filtered to measure the absolute abundance of every unique TCRbeta CDR3 rearrangement. Productive Simpson clonality was computed per sample as the square root of Simpson's diversity index over productive rearrangements. What TCRdb holds here is the immuneACCESS table cut down to in-frame rearrangements. Part of the clones is not present; checked against another copy, under half of the missing clones reflect an unresolved V gene, and the others are unexplained. V and J calls plus clone size are reproduced from that table; the DNA served to infer D and trimming. This sample has over 400,000 clones in its table, and 70% to 90% of those were observed once. The top ten constitute about 8% of the sample.

As concerns this clone: It has no known antigen specificity. Base quality data are lacking; no much larger clone is found one base away.

CDR1 and CDR2 were assigned from the germline V gene as SGHRS and YFSETQ. Including the terminal cysteine and phenylalanine, the CDR3 comprises 18 residues. Solely the CDR3 DNA is kept, with 54 bases framed from the first base. Relative to germline, V is missing 3 bases and J is missing 0 bases, with 8 bases of the junction outside any gene match. Overall results and qualifications from the work: The amount of clinical and demographic metadata varied by source and participant and was provided uncurated.

At one collaborating source in Seattle, patients were enrolled during active infection and were followed longitudinally through the course of disease. The collaborating institutions used their own protocols to collect whole blood in K2EDTA tubes. For TCRbeta analysis, collaborator samples were shipped as frozen whole blood, as isolated PBMCs, or as DNA extracted from either sample type. The receptor's source is a woman between 45 and 60 years old with COVID-19, enrolled during active disease. Sequences were obtained from peripheral blood. The V gene is TRBV5-1 and the J gene is TRBJ2-3; the central 12 bases match TRBD2. CDR3 sequence: CASSSNLAGGESTDTQYF. In nucleotides, the sequence is TGCGCCAGCAGCTCAAATCTAGCGGGGGGGGAGAGCACAGATACGCAGTATTTT.